The 4 T cell receptor beta chains below all came from one sample that was sequenced in a study of shared clonotypes between healthy human individuals. Clones were sequenced by immunoSEQ multiplex PCR, and TCRdb holds only the in-frame ones, with some missing. Found here are hundreds of thousands of clones, 95% to 98% of them singletons; the top ten hold 0.3%. CD8 cells classed as naive were CD45RO-negative and positively selected for CCR7, excluding terminally differentiated effector memory CD45RA+ cells. Sequencing used naive CD8+ T cells sorted from blood. The source is a man aged 25 to 45 in good health.

About this clone itself: The identical CDR3 is also encoded by other nucleotide sequences in the sample. This chain joins TRBV27 and TRBJ2-1; D unclear. CDR3 size: 13 residues. V was cut by 5 bases and J by 0 bases, with 5 bases left in between. Germline CDR1 reads MNHEY; CDR2 reads SMNVEV (reference sequence). CDR3 sequence (DNA): TGTGCCAGCAGTCTAGGCTCCTACAATGAGCAGTTCTTC. This translates into CASSLGSYNEQFF.

The chain is built from TRBV27 and TRBJ1-1, with TRBD1 as a possible D gene (5 bases). CDR1 is MNHEY and CDR2 is SMNVEV in the germline V gene (reference sequence). Trimming cost V 3 bases and J 0 bases, with 8 bases left between them. CDR3 length: 14 amino acids. The CDR3 reads CASSFGGMNTEAFF. The CDR3 DNA is TGTGCCAGCAGTTTTGGGGGTATGAACACTGAAGCTTTCTTT.

J is TRBJ2-1 and V is TRBV11-2; no clear D. The V end lost 6 bases, the J end lost 10 bases, and 13 bases lay between the germline ends. CDR1 and CDR2 (germline): SGHAT, FQNNGV. The CDR3 sequence is 12 residues long. The DNA for the CDR3 is TGTGCCAGCAGGCCGTACGGTCAGGAGCAGTTCTTC. Residues: CASRPYGQEQFF. Supplemented by reference TRBV11-2 and TRBJ2-1, the full variable domain reads EAGVAQSPRYKIIEKRQSVAFWCNPISGHATLYWYQQILGQGPKLLIQFQNNGVVDDSQLPKDRFSAERLKGVDSTLKIQPAKLEDSAVYLCASRPYGQEQFFGPGTRLTVL.

The rearrangement joins TRBV4-3 to TRBJ2-1, with 8 bases identical to TRBD2. J was trimmed by 8 bases and V by 0 bases; bases with no gene match: 18. CDR1 is LGHNA and CDR2 is YSLEER in the germline V gene. This CDR3 contains 19 residues. The CDR3 DNA is TGCGCCAGCAGCCAAGATCGGGTGAGAGGGACGGGAGGGGTGTATGAGCAGTTCTTC. Translated: CASSQDRVRGTGGVYEQFF.